This T cell receptor (beta chain) was identified during a study of T cell repertoires in cytomegalovirus infection. Across the whole study: CMV infection and matching HLA type were both indicated by public TCR beta signatures.

This clonotype was seen ten or more times. Its antigen is unidentified. Germline V gene sequence: CDR1 SGHTA, CDR2 FQGNSA. This CDR3 has 15 amino acids. The V end was cut by 7 bases, the J end by 0 bases, with 15 bases between. Study-level findings and limits: Frequencies of public TCR beta families were cumulated, and this identified carriers of CMV plus the relevant HLA. The ex vivo response was dominated by HLA-C-restricted CMV-specific TCR beta clonotypes.

Each CDR3 protein gets one entry after TCRdb re-called the reads with MiXCR. The repertoire holds about 360,000 distinct CDR3 sequences, with 15% to 20% as singletons. This chain connects TRBV7-2 to TRBJ1-2, with D perhaps matching TRBD1 (5 bases). The specimen was PBMCs. This TCR came from a human donor in good health (CMV status not recorded). Some clones in this sample may be carry-over from other donors' samples. CDR3 residues: CASNHWGGANYGYTF. The CDR3 DNA reads as TGTGCCAGCAATCACTGGGGGGGTGCTAACTATGGCTACACCTTC.